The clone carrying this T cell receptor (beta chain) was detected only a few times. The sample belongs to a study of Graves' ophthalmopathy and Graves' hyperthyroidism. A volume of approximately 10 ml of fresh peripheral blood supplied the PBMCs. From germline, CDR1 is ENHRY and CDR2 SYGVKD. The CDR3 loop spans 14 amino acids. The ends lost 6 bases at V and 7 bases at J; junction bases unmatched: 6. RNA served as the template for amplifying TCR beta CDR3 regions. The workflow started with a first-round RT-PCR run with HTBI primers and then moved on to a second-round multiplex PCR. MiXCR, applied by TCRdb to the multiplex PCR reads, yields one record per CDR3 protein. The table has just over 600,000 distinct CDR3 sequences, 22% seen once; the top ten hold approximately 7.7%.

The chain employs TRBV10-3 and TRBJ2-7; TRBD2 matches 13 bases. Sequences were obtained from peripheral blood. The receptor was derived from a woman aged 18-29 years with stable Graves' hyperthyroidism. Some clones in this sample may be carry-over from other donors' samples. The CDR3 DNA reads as TGTGCCATCAGCGCGGGACTAGCGGGGTTAGAGCAGTACTTC. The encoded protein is CAISAGLAGLEQYF.